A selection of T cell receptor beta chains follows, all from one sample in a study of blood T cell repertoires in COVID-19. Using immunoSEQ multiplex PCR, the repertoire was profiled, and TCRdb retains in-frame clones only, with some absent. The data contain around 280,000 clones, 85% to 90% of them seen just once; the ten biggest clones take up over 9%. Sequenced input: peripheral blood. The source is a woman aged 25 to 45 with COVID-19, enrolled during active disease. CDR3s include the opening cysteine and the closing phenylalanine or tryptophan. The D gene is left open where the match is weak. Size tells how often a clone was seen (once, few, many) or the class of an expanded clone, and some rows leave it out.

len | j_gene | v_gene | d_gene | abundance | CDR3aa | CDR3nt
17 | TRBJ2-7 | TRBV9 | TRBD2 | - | CASSVAGEGWASYEQYF | TGTGCCAGCAGCGTAGCCGGGGAGGGGTGGGCCTCCTACGAGCAGTACTTC
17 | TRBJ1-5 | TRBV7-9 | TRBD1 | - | CASSLGSGGAYRQPQHF | TGTGCCAGCAGCTTAGGGTCAGGGGGCGCTTACCGCCAGCCCCAGCATTTT
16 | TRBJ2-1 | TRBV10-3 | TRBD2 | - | CAISESASLAGGEQFF | TGTGCCATCAGTGAGTCGGCCTCTCTAGCGGGAGGCGAGCAGTTCTTC
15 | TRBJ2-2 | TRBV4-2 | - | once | CASSQIQGGTGELFF | TGTGCCAGCAGCCAGATTCAGGGGGGCACCGGGGAGCTGTTTTTT
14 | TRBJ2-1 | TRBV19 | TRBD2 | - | CASTIAGGPGEQFF | TGTGCCAGTACCATAGCGGGAGGGCCGGGTGAGCAGTTCTTC
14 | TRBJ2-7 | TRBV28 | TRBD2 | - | CASKVGGSLHEQYF | TGTGCCAGCAAGGTAGGCGGGAGTCTCCACGAGCAGTACTTC
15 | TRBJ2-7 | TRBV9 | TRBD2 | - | CASSVDSGRGDEQYF | TGTGCCAGCAGCGTAGATAGCGGGAGGGGGGACGAGCAGTACTTC
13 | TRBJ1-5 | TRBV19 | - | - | CASSIVGYQPQHF | TGTGCCAGTAGTATAGTCGGGTATCAGCCCCAGCATTTT
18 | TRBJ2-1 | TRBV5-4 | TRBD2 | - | CASSPERVAGAGYNEQFF | TGTGCCAGCAGCCCGGAGCGGGTCGCGGGAGCGGGGTACAATGAGCAGTTCTTC
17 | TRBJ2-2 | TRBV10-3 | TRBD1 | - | CAISEYGQGANTGELFF | TGTGCCATCAGTGAGTACGGACAGGGGGCGAACACCGGGGAGCTGTTTTTT
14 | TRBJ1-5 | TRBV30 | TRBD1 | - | CAWSSTGGGQPQHF | TGTGCCTGGAGTTCGACAGGGGGGGGTCAGCCCCAGCATTTT
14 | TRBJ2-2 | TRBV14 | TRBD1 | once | CASSRSPGQGRLFF | TGTGCCAGCAGCCGATCACCCGGACAGGGTCGTCTGTTTTTT
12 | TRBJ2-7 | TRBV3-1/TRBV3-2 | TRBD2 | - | CASSPGGDEQYF | TGTGCCAGCAGCCCGGGAGGGGACGAGCAGTACTTC
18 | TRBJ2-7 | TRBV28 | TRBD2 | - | CASSFQLSLAGPSYEQYF | TGTGCCAGCAGTTTCCAACTTTCCCTAGCGGGACCTTCATACGAGCAGTACTTC
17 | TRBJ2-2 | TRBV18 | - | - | CASSPPSVPVTGGELFF | TGTGCCAGCTCACCACCGTCCGTCCCGGTAACAGGCGGGGAGCTGTTTTTT
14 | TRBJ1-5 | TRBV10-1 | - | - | CASSSGSSNQPQHF | TGCGCCAGCAGTTCAGGGTCCAGCAATCAGCCCCAGCATTTT
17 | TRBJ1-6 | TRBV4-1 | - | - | CASSQGTRTANNSPLHF | TGCGCCAGCAGCCAAGGAACCCGGACAGCTAATAATTCACCCCTCCACTTT
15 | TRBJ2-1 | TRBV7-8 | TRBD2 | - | CASSPRTSGRNEQFF | TGTGCCAGCAGCCCCCGGACTAGCGGGAGAAATGAGCAGTTCTTC
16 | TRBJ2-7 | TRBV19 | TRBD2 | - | CASSPSGLAFSYEQYF | TGTGCCAGTAGTCCCTCGGGACTAGCCTTCTCCTACGAGCAGTACTTC
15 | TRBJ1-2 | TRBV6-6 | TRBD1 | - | CASSLGTGGGYGYTF | TGTGCCAGCAGTCTTGGGACAGGGGGCGGCTATGGCTACACCTTC
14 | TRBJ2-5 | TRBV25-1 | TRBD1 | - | CASRAGGAEGTQYF | TGTGCCAGCAGGGCAGGGGGCGCAGAGGGGACCCAGTACTTC
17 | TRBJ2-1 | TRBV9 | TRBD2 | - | CASSASPGLAGTNEQFF | TGTGCCAGCAGCGCCTCGCCCGGACTAGCGGGAACGAATGAGCAGTTCTTC
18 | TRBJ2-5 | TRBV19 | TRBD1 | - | CASSKSSFSTGPQETQYF | TGTGCCAGTAGTAAATCATCCTTTTCGACAGGGCCCCAAGAGACCCAGTACTTC